This TCR beta chain comes out of a study of CD8 T cells in ankylosing spondylitis. Study-wide points: As reported, disease-linked clones showed significant enrichment in matched ankylosing spondylitis synovial fluid. CD8+ by phenotype, disease-linked clones were relatively rare in peripheral blood. Characteristic, it appeared, of ankylosing spondylitis blood was a TCR beta motif of fewer than 10 highly homologous variants. Prior literature has documented some motif variants in synovial fluid and blood from reactive arthritis.

Quantitative molecular-barcoded 5'-RACE generated the TCR beta libraries. TCRdb used MiXCR to reprocess the 5' RACE reads, holding one entry per CDR3 protein. The sample holds 350,000 or so distinct CDR3 sequences, roughly 8% seen once. As to this clonotype: As yet, its antigen is unknown.

The TCR was taken from a male donor with ankylosing spondylitis. Sequencing input: blood, either unsorted or a sorted T cell fraction (not recorded which).

The CDR3 sequence: CASRVGGGIYEQYF. CDR3 sequence (DNA): TGTGCCAGCAGAGTCGGCGGGGGGATCTACGAGCAGTACTTC. V and J are TRBV28 and TRBJ2-7, with 8 bases aligning to TRBD2. Germline V gene lookup returns CDR1 MDHEN and CDR2 SYDVKM. The trim removed 6 bases at V and 3 bases at J, leaving 7 bases unmatched. The CDR3 totals 14 residues.